A single sample gave rise to the 26 T cell receptor beta chains below, sequenced in a study of blood T cell repertoires in COVID-19. Sequenced by immunoSEQ multiplex PCR; TCRdb stores in-frame clones only, minus some. Counted here are about 320,000 clones, approximately 85% occurring once; the ten biggest clones make up 7.2%. The material sequenced was peripheral blood. The receptors were gathered from a human donor in a cohort sampled during active COVID-19.

V usage is TRBV2 and J usage is TRBJ1-6; unclear D gene. Trimming stripped 7 bases from V and 5 bases from J, with 6 bases between. The CDR3 contains 12 residues. Germline loops: CDR1 SNHLY, CDR2 FYNNEI. CDR3 nucleotides: TGTGCCAGCAACGGAGATAATTCACCCCTCCACTTT. This gives the protein CASNGDNSPLHF.

The chain is built from TRBV7-3 and TRBJ1-2, with a weak D call TRBD1 (5 bases). The CDR3 loop spans 14 amino acids. Germline V CDR1 and CDR2: SGHTA, FQGTGA. The V and J ends lost 2 bases and 1 base respectively, with 8 bases between them. Here the CDR3 DNA reads TGTGCCAGCAGCTTAGGGGCGGATAACTATGGCTACACCTTC. It translates to CASSLGADNYGYTF. Together with reference TRBV7-3 and TRBJ1-2, the CDR3 gives the full variable domain: GAGVSQTPSNKVTEKGKYVELRCDPISGHTALYWYRQSLGQGPEFLIYFQGTGAADDSGLPNDRFFAVRPEGSVSTLKIQRTERGDSAVYLCASSLGADNYGYTFGSGTRLTVV.

The J gene is TRBJ2-3, the V gene TRBV7-3, with TRBD1 matching 9 bases. V was pared by 1 base and J by 5 bases, with 4 bases of the junction left unmatched. Germline values: CDR1 SGHTA, CDR2 FQGTGA. The length of the CDR3 is 15 residues. CDR3 nucleotide sequence: TGTGCCAGCAGCTTAAAGGACAGGGGCCTAGATACGCAGTATTTT. Amino acid sequence: CASSLKDRGLDTQYF.

The chain has TRBV12-3 or TRBV12-4 and TRBJ1-1; maybe TRBD1 (5 bases). This CDR3 contains 13 residues. Trimming removed 5 bases at V and 4 bases at J, with 11 bases between. CDR3 sequence (DNA): TGTGCCAGCAGTGTCGGGGGTGGCACTGAAGCTTTCTTT. Translating it yields CASSVGGGTEAFF.

The rearrangement joins TRBV5-8 to TRBJ1-1, with a possible D match to TRBD1 (6 bases). Germline V CDR1 and CDR2: SGHTS, YDEGEE. Trimming shortened V by 4 bases and J by 10 bases, and 20 bases separated the two germline ends. The CDR3 contains 14 residues. The chain's CDR3 is CASSQGTHKERAFF. Written as DNA, the CDR3 is TGTGCCAGCAGCCAGGGGACCCATAAAGAACGAGCTTTCTTT.

The V call is TRBV19, the J call TRBJ1-2, with D perhaps TRBD1 (5 bases). The germline gives CDR1 LNHDA, CDR2 SQIVND (reference sequence). The CDR3 spans 15 residues. V lost 2 bases and J 1 base, leaving 11 bases between the germline ends. In nucleotides, the CDR3 is TGTGCCAGTAGTATACAGGGTGGTAGTAACTATGGCTACACCTTC. It yields the protein CASSIQGGSNYGYTF.

The rearrangement links TRBV6-1 to TRBJ1-4; a weak D match, TRBD1 (5 bases). Trimming shortened V by 2 bases and J by 8 bases, and 12 bases separated the two germline ends. The length of the CDR3 is 14 residues. Germline values: CDR1 MNHNS, CDR2 SASEGT. The chain's CDR3 is CASSESWGREKLFF. Here the CDR3 DNA reads TGTGCCAGCAGTGAAAGCTGGGGGAGGGAAAAACTGTTTTTT.

The CDR3 sequence is CASRQATNEKLFF. In nucleotides, the CDR3 is TGTGCCAGCAGGCAGGCGACTAATGAAAAACTGTTTTTT. The chain has TRBV7-9 and TRBJ1-4; no reliable D call. CDR3 length: 13 residues. The germline V and J ends were trimmed by 6 bases and 2 bases, with 7 bases remaining between them. Germline values: CDR1 SEHNR, CDR2 FQNEAQ (reference sequence).

The chain joins TRBV11-2 to TRBJ1-6; D may be TRBD1 (5 bases). The CDR3 runs 17 residues. The germline gives CDR1 SGHAT, CDR2 FQNNGV. The germline V and J ends were trimmed by 5 bases and 8 bases, with 22 bases remaining between them. DNA for the CDR3: TGTGCCAGCAGCGTTACCCGGCTCGGGGGATCGGATTCACCCCTCCACTTT. Translating it yields CASSVTRLGGSDSPLHF. Full variable domain (rest looked up from reference TRBV11-2 and TRBJ1-6): EAGVAQSPRYKIIEKRQSVAFWCNPISGHATLYWYQQILGQGPKLLIQFQNNGVVDDSQLPKDRFSAERLKGVDSTLKIQPAKLEDSAVYLCASSVTRLGGSDSPLHFGNGTRLTVT.

V gene TRBV19 combines with J gene TRBJ1-2; 7 positions match TRBD1. Germline V gives CDR1 LNHDA, CDR2 SQIVND (reference sequence). V was clipped by 6 bases and J by 3 bases; unmatched bases: 7. The CDR3 sequence is 14 residues long. The CDR3 region is CASRLLTGDYGYTF. CDR3 nucleotide sequence: TGTGCCAGTAGGTTACTTACAGGGGACTATGGCTACACCTTC.

The chain combines TRBV10-3 with TRBJ1-2, with TRBD1 identical over 7 bases. The CDR3 is 14 amino acids. V was pared by 10 bases and J by 5 bases, with 13 bases of the junction left unmatched. Germline V lookup: CDR1 ENHRY, CDR2 SYGVKD. The CDR3: CATNIDRDSYGYTF. DNA for the CDR3: TGTGCCACAAATATCGACAGGGACTCATATGGCTACACCTTC.

This sequence joins TRBV7-2 and TRBJ2-2; TRBD2 matches at 10 bases. Germline V gene lookup returns CDR1 SGHTA and CDR2 FQGNSA. The CDR3 runs to 16 residues. J was trimmed by 6 bases and V by 5 bases; bases with no gene match: 9. As DNA, the CDR3 is TGTGCCAGCAGCAACCCGGGACTAGCGCGCGCCGGGGAGCTGTTTTTT. It encodes CASSNPGLARAGELFF.

The gene calls are TRBV30 and TRBJ2-3, with D perhaps matching TRBD1 (5 bases). Trimming pared 3 bases from V and 4 bases from J, leaving 8 bases between. The length of the CDR3 is 12 residues. Germline V CDR1 and CDR2: GTSNPN, SVGIG (reference sequence). CDR3 residues: CAWSRDADTQYF. CDR3 nucleotide sequence: TGTGCCTGGAGCAGGGATGCAGATACGCAGTATTTT.

This sequence joins TRBV18 and TRBJ1-1; unclear D gene. Germline V gene lookup returns CDR1 KGHSH and CDR2 LQKENI. The CDR3 has 13 residues. Trimming cost V 5 bases and J 1 base, with 8 bases left between them. CDR3 region: CASSGQRNTEAFF. The CDR3, as DNA: TGTGCCAGCTCAGGGCAGAGGAACACTGAAGCTTTCTTT. The full variable domain, rest sourced from reference TRBV18 and TRBJ1-1, is NAGVMQNPRHLVRRRGQEARLRCSPMKGHSHVYWYRQLPEEGLKFMVYLQKENIIDESGMPKERFSAEFPKEGPSILRIQQVVRGDSAAYFCASSGQRNTEAFFGQGTRLTVV.

The table lists this clone with a few counts. The chain carries TRBV11-1 and TRBJ2-1; weak D call: TRBD1 (6 bases). The ends were cut back, 4 bases at V and 1 base at J, with 14 bases in the middle. CDR1 and CDR2 from the germline V gene are SGHAT and FQDESV (reference sequence). The CDR3 is 16 amino acids. CDR3 protein: CASSSRLGASYNEQFF. DNA of the CDR3: TGTGCCAGCAGCTCCCGTTTGGGGGCATCCTACAATGAGCAGTTCTTC.

The chain couples TRBV18 to TRBJ2-7; perhaps TRBD1 as D (5 bases). The CDR3 length is 14 residues. V was pared by 6 bases and J by 0 bases, with 12 bases between. The germline V gene has CDR1 KGHSH and CDR2 LQKENI. CDR3 sequence (DNA): TGTGCCAGCTCCCCCCAGGGTTTCTCCTACGAGCAGTACTTC. Translation gives CASSPQGFSYEQYF.

The chain links TRBV7-2 to TRBJ2-2, with 7 bases aligning to TRBD2. CDR1 and CDR2 from the germline V gene are SGHTA and FQGNSA. CDR3 length equals 16 residues. The V and J ends lost 2 bases and 3 bases, in that order; junction bases with no gene match: 6. The CDR3 spells CASSLRASGYTGELFF. CDR3 nucleotide sequence: TGTGCCAGCAGCTTAAGGGCTAGCGGCTACACCGGGGAGCTGTTTTTT.

The chain links TRBV19 to TRBJ2-1; 11 bases agree with TRBD1. CDR3 length equals 15 residues. V shed 6 bases, J shed 8 bases, and the junction held 9 bases outside the gene matches. Germline V gene data show CDR1 as LNHDA and CDR2 as SQIVND (reference sequence). As DNA, the CDR3 is TGTGCCAGTAGGTCCGGGACAGGGGGAAGCTATGAGCAGTTCTTC. Translation: CASRSGTGGSYEQFF.

The J gene is TRBJ2-7, the V gene TRBV30; the D is unclear. CDR1 is GTSNPN and CDR2 is SVGIG in the germline V gene (reference sequence). Trimming took off 4 bases at V and 0 bases at J, with 4 bases between the two ends. This CDR3 has 11 residues. CDR3 amino acids: CAWTDSYEQYF. The CDR3 DNA reads TGTGCCTGGACAGACTCCTACGAGCAGTACTTC.

The J gene is TRBJ1-2, the V gene TRBV29-1; 9 nucleotides match TRBD1. CDR3 length: 14 amino acids. Germline V gene sequence: CDR1 SQVTM, CDR2 ANQGSEA. V lost 3 bases and J lost 7; bases outside the gene matches: 9. The CDR3 coding sequence is TGCAGCGTTGATACAGGGGGCTCTGTGCGTGGCTACACCTTC. This encodes CSVDTGGSVRGYTF.

The chain recombines TRBV10-3 with TRBJ2-3; D might be TRBD2 (7 bases). CDR1 is ENHRY, CDR2 SYGVKD, per germline. The CDR3 contains 16 residues. Trimming took off 0 bases at V and 4 bases at J, with 14 bases between the two ends. This CDR3 is CAISESARGGADTQYF. The CDR3 region has the DNA TGTGCCATCAGTGAGTCGGCAAGGGGGGGGGCAGATACGCAGTATTTT.

The V call is TRBV6-1, the J call TRBJ2-1; 9 bases match TRBD2. Germline V CDR1 and CDR2: MNHNS, SASEGT. CDR3 length equals 20 residues. V lost 2 bases to trimming and J lost 0 bases; unmatched junction nucleotides: 14. The CDR3 nucleotides read TGTGCCAGCAGTGAAAGGGGACTAGCCGACTCTCTAAGCTCCTACAATGAGCAGTTCTTC. It translates to CASSERGLADSLSSYNEQFF.

The chain is built from TRBV19 and TRBJ1-1; D is possibly TRBD1 (6 bases). Germline CDR1 and CDR2: LNHDA and SQIVND (reference sequence). The germline V and J ends were trimmed by 6 bases and 1 base, with 9 bases remaining between them. The CDR3 has 13 amino acids. DNA for the CDR3: TGTGCCAGTAGACGGACAGCGAACACTGAAGCTTTCTTT. Encoded protein: CASRRTANTEAFF.

This clone has more than one count but fewer than ten. Different DNA sequences within this sample yield the same CDR3. The chain uses TRBV5-1 and TRBJ1-4, with 9 bases lining up with TRBD1. CDR3 length equals 14 residues. The germline gives CDR1 SGHRS, CDR2 YFSETQ. Unmatched junction bases numbered 2, after V lost 0 bases and J lost 8 bases. As DNA, the CDR3 is TGCGCCAGCAGCTTGGGACAGGGGGACGAAAAACTGTTTTTT. Encoded protein: CASSLGQGDEKLFF.

The rearrangement links TRBV6-1 to TRBJ1-2; 10 nucleotides align to TRBD1. The germline V gene has CDR1 MNHNS and CDR2 SASEGT. The J segment lost 8 bases and the V segment lost 2 bases, leaving 8 bases of the junction unmatched. This CDR3 is built from 15 residues. The chain's CDR3 is CASSEPGQGSEGYTF. The CDR3 DNA reads TGTGCCAGCAGTGAACCGGGACAGGGGTCGGAGGGCTACACCTTC.

The chain is built from TRBV5-4 and TRBJ2-3; TRBD1 matches at 8 bases. V was pared by 4 bases and J by 0 bases, with 13 bases of the junction left unmatched. From germline, CDR1 is SGHNT and CDR2 YYREEE (reference sequence). The CDR3 totals 18 residues. The CDR3 nucleotides are TGTGCCAGCAGCCCTATTAGACAGGGGATATCTAGCACAGATACGCAGTATTTT. Protein product: CASSPIRQGISSTDTQYF. The complete variable domain, with remaining parts taken from reference TRBV5-4 and TRBJ2-3, reads ETGVTQSPTHLIKTRGQQVTLRCSSQSGHNTVSWYQQALGQGPQFIFQYYREEENGRGNFPPRFSGLQFPNYSSELNVNALELDDSALYLCASSPIRQGISSTDTQYFGPGTRLTVL.